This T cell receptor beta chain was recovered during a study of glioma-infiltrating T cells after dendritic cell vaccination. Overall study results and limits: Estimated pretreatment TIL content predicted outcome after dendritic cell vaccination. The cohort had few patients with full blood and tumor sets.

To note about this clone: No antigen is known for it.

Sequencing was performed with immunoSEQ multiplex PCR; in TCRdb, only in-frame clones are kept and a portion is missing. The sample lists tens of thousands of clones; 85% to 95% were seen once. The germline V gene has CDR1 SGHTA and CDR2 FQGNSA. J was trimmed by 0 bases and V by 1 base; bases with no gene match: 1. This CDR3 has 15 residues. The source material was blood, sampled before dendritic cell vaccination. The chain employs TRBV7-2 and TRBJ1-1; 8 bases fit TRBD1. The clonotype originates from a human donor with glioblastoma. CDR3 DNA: TGTGCCAGCAGCTTAGGGGGACAGGTGAACACTGAAGCTTTCTTT. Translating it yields CASSLGGQVNTEAFF.